This T cell receptor (beta chain) was profiled in a study of blood T cell repertoires in COVID-19 (dated by TCRdb to the early 2020s). A note on the overall study: Samples from collaborators originated in the United States, Italy and Spain and spanned both the acute and convalescent phases of COVID-19. The prospective study material was composed of cDNA or gDNA derived from T cells, B-cell-depleted T cells, or PBMCs. Subjects who had been exposed to COVID-19, were actively infected with it, or had recovered from it provided the deeply sampled blood TCRbeta repertoires that made up the dataset. The repertoires were released in a freely available public database meant as a resource for research on the immune response to SARS-CoV-2. Samples were obtained from the ongoing ImmuneRACE study (first 160 participants) and from 1,254 subjects provided by 6 global collaborators. Nearly every sample came with metadata listing a de-identified subject ID, COVID-19 status, age in years and sex. Where available, HLA class I and class II types were taken from metadata supplied by the sample provider and were not determined by assay-based typing. Summary of the overall study and its limitations: The amount of clinical and demographic metadata varied by source and participant and was provided uncurated.

The immunoSEQ Assay, a bias-controlled multiplex PCR, was used to amplify TCRbeta CDR3 regions from genomic DNA. Per the source publication's procedure: The number of nucleated cells in each sample was estimated from the amplification of reference gene primers within the assay. To quantify the absolute abundance of each unique TCRbeta CDR3 rearrangement, sequence reads were collapsed and filtered. Productive Simpson clonality was computed per sample as the square root of Simpson's diversity index over productive rearrangements. TCRdb retrieved this table from immuneACCESS and kept in-frame rearrangements only. Not all clones are present; in checked studies, unresolved V genes account for under half, and no reason is known for the remainder. V and J calls and clone size are those listed in that table; D and trimming were worked out from the DNA. This sample comprises 250,000 to 300,000 clones, about four fifths of them detected only once. The ten largest make up about 5% of the sample.

Many counts were recorded for this clone. What this receptor recognizes is not known. The record has no base qualities; no much larger clone is one base away. In the prospective study, participants were roughly 18 to 100 years old, resided in about two dozen geographic areas of the United States, and were enrolled through a virtual design. Cohort assignment in the prospective study relied on participant-reported clinical history from a screening survey and a study questionnaire. Exposed participants were defined as having been in contact with someone with a PCR-confirmed or clinician-diagnosed COVID-19 case within 2 weeks of study entry. In the prospective study, whole blood, serum and a nasopharyngeal or oropharyngeal swab were collected from each participant by mobile phlebotomists. Over an approximately 2-month period, participants in the prospective study had the option of providing additional blood draws and questionnaires. Prospective study blood samples were shipped either frozen or at room temperature before DNA extraction.

Spanning cysteine to phenylalanine, the CDR3 consists of 15 amino acids. Only the CDR3 DNA stays, 45 bases, in frame from base 1. V is clipped by 3 bases and J by 3 bases, and the sequence between their germline boundaries is 15 bases long. CDR1 SGHAT and CDR2 FQDESV were looked up in the germline V gene (reference sequence). The specimen sequenced was PBMCs or T cells enriched from blood (not recorded which). The chain couples TRBV11-1 to TRBJ2-7; 6 matching bases give a weak D call of TRBD2. The origin of this receptor is a middle-aged man who had been exposed to COVID-19. The CDR3: CASSLLEGAGYEQYF. The nucleotide sequence is given as TGTGCCAGCAGCTTGCTGGAGGGAGCGGGCTACGAGCAGTACTTC.